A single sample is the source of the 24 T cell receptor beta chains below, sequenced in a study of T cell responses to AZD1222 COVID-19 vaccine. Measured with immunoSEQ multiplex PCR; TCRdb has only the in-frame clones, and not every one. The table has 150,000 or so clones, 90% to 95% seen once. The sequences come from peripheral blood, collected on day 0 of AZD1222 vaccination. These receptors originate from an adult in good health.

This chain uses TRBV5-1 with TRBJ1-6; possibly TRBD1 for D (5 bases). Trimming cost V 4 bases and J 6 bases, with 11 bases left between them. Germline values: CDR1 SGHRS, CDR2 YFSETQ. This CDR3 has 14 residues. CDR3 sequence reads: CASSLGARNSPLHF. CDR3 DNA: TGCGCCAGCAGCCTAGGGGCCCGTAATTCACCCCTCCACTTT.

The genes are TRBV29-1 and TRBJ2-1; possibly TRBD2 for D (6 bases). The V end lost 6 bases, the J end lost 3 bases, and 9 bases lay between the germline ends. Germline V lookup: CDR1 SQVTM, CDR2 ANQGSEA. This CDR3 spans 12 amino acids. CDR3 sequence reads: CSVGGVYNEQFF. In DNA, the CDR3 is TGCAGCGTCGGCGGGGTCTACAATGAGCAGTTCTTC.

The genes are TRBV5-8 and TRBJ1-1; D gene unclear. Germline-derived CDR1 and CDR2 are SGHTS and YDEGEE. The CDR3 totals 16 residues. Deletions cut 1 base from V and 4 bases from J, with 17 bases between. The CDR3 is CASSLSFSAAATEAFF. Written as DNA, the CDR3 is TGTGCCAGCAGCTTGTCATTCAGTGCCGCCGCCACTGAAGCTTTCTTT.

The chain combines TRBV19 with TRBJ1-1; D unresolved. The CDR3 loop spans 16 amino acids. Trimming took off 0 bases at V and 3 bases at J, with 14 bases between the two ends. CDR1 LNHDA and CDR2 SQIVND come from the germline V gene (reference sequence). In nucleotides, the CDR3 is TGTGCCAGTAGTATAGATGGTTCGAGGGTAGACACTGAAGCTTTCTTT. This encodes CASSIDGSRVDTEAFF.

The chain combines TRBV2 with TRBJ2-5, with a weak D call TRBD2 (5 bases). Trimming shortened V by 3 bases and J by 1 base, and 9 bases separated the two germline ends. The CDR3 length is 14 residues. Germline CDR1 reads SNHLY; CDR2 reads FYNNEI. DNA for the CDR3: TGTGCCAGCAGTGATGGACTTCTCCAAGAGACCCAGTACTTC. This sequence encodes CASSDGLLQETQYF.

CDR3 sequence: CASMLGQLTGELFF. In nucleotides, the CDR3 is TGTGCCAGCATGCTGGGACAGCTAACCGGGGAGCTGTTTTTT. V and J are TRBV6-5 and TRBJ2-2; 7 bases are a match to TRBD1. V gave up 7 bases and J gave up 5 bases; unmatched junction bases: 7. Germline V gene lookup returns CDR1 MNHEY and CDR2 SVGAGI. There are 14 residues in the CDR3.

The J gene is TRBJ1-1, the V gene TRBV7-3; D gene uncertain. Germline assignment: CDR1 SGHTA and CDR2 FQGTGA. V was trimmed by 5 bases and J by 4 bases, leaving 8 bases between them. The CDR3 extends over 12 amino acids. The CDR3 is CASSRKSTEAFF. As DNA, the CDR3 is TGTGCCAGCAGCCGTAAGTCCACTGAAGCTTTCTTT. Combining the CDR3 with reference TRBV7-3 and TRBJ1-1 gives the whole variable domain GAGVSQTPSNKVTEKGKYVELRCDPISGHTALYWYRQSLGQGPEFLIYFQGTGAADDSGLPNDRFFAVRPEGSVSTLKIQRTERGDSAVYLCASSRKSTEAFFGQGTRLTVV.

CDR3 coding DNA: TGTGCCAGCAGCTTTACAAAAAGGACTAGTCAACTCAATGAGCAGTTCTTC. Translating gives CASSFTKRTSQLNEQFF. This rearrangement joins TRBV7-8 to TRBJ2-1; TRBD2 agrees at 7 bases. Germline trimming cut 3 bases from V and 6 bases from J; bases unmatched to any gene: 14. CDR1 is SGHVS and CDR2 is FQNEAQ in the germline V gene. The CDR3 covers 17 residues.

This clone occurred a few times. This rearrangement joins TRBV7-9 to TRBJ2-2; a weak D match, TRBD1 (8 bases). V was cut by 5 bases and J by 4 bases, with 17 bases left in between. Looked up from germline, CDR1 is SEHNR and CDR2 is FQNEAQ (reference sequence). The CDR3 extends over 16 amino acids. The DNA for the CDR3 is TGTGCCAGCAGCGTCACAGGGGGGGTTTTCACCGGGGAGCTGTTTTTT. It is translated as CASSVTGGVFTGELFF.

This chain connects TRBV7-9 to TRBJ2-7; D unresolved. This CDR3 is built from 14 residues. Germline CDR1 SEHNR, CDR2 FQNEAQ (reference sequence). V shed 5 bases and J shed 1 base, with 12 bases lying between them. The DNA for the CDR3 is TGTGCCAGCAGCCCCGCAGGAACTTCCTACGAGCAGTACTTC. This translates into CASSPAGTSYEQYF.

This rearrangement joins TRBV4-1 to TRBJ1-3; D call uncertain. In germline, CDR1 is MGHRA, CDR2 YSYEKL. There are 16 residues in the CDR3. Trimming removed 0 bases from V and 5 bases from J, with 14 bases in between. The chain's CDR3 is CASSQEGFAVRNTIYF. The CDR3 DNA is TGCGCCAGCAGCCAAGAGGGTTTTGCCGTAAGAAACACCATATATTTT.

CDR3: CASSSKDSLNTEAFF. CDR3 sequence (DNA): TGTGCCAGCAGCTCCAAGGACAGCCTAAACACTGAAGCTTTCTTT. The gene calls are TRBV11-1 and TRBJ1-1; perhaps TRBD1 as D (6 bases). Germline-derived CDR1 and CDR2 are SGHAT and FQDESV (reference sequence). The CDR3 contains 15 residues. The V and J ends lost 4 bases and 2 bases respectively, with 14 bases between them.

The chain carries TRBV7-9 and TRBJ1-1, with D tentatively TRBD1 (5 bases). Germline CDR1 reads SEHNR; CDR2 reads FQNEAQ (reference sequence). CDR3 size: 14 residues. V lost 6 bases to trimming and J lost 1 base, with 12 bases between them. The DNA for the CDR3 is TGTGCCAGCAGTTCGGGACGTAGGAACACTGAAGCTTTCTTT. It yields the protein CASSSGRRNTEAFF. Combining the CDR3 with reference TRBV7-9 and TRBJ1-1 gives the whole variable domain DTGVSQNPRHKITKRGQNVTFRCDPISEHNRLYWYRQTLGQGPEFLTYFQNEAQLEKSRLLSDRFSAERPKGSFSTLEIQRTEQGDSAMYLCASSSGRRNTEAFFGQGTRLTVV.

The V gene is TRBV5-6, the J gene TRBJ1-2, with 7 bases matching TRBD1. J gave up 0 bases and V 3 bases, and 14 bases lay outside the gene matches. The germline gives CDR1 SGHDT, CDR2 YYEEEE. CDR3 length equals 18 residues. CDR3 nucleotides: TGTGCCAGCAGCTCCGACCTCGGACAGGCGGAAGCTAACTATGGCTACACCTTC. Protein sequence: CASSSDLGQAEANYGYTF. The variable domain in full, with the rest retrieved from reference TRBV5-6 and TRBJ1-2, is DAGVTQSPTHLIKTRGQQVTLRCSPKSGHDTVSWYQQALGQGPQFIFQYYEEEERQRGNFPDRFSGHQFPNYSSELNVNALLLGDSALYLCASSSDLGQAEANYGYTFGSGTRLTVV.

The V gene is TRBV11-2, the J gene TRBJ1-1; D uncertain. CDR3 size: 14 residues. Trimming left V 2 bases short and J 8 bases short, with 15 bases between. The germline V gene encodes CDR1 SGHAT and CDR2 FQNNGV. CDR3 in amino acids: CASSLTPSRREAFF. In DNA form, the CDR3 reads TGTGCCAGCAGCTTAACGCCTTCGAGGCGAGAAGCTTTCTTT.

The CDR3, as DNA: TGTGCCAGCAGCCAAGACGTCGGGGAGCAGTACTTC. Amino acid sequence: CASSQDVGEQYF. The chain carries TRBV3-1 (or the pseudogene TRBV3-2) and TRBJ2-7; D not certain. The germline V and J ends were trimmed by 0 bases and 7 bases, with 7 bases remaining between them. The CDR3 runs 12 residues. CDR1 LGHDT and CDR2 YNNKEL come from the germline V gene (reference sequence).

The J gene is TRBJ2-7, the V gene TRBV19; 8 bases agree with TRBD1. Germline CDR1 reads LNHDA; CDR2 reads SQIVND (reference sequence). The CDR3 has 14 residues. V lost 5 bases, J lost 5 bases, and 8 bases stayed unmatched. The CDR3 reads CASSPGQGCHEQYF. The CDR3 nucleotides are TGTGCCAGTAGTCCTGGACAGGGTTGCCACGAGCAGTACTTC.

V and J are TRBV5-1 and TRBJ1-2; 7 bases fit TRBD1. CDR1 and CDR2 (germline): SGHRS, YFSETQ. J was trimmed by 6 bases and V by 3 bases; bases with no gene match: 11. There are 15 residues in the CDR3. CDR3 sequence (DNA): TGCGCCAGCAGCTCCACCACTGGGACAGAAGATGGCTACACCTTC. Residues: CASSSTTGTEDGYTF.

The CDR3 bases are TGCAGCGTTGAAACTCGTCTTTCGGGGAGGGCCCACGCTGGGGCCAACGTCCTGACTTTC. Amino acids: CSVETRLSGRAHAGANVLTF. J is TRBJ2-6 and V is TRBV29-1, with 7 bases fitting TRBD2. The CDR3 spans 20 residues. Germline lookup yields CDR1 SQVTM and CDR2 ANQGSEA. V trimming: 2 bases; J trimming: 2 bases; junction bases outside the gene matches: 18.

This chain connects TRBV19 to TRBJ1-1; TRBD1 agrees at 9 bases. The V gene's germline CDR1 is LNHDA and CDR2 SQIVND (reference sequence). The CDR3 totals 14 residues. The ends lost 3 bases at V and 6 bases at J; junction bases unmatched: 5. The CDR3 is CASSMNRGLAEAFF. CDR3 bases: TGTGCCAGTAGTATGAACAGGGGGCTGGCTGAAGCTTTCTTT.

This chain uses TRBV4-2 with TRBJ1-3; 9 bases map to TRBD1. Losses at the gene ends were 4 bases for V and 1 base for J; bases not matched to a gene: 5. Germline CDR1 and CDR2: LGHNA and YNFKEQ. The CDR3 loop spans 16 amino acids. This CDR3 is CASSLEGQGSGNTIYF. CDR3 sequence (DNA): TGTGCCAGCAGCCTAGAAGGACAGGGGTCTGGAAACACCATATATTTT.

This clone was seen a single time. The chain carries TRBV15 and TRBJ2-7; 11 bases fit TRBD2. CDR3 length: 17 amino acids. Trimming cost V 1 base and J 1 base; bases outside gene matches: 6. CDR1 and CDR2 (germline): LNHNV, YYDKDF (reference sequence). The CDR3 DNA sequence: TGTGCCACCAGCAGAGGTAGCGGGAGGGCCGGGTCCTACGAGCAGTACTTC. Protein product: CATSRGSGRAGSYEQYF.

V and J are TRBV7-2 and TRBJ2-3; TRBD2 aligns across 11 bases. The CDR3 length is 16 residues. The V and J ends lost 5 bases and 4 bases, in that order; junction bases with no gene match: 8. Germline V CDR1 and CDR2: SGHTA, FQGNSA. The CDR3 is CASSPRLAGLPDTQYF. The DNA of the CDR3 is TGTGCCAGCAGCCCGAGACTAGCGGGGCTTCCAGATACGCAGTATTTT.

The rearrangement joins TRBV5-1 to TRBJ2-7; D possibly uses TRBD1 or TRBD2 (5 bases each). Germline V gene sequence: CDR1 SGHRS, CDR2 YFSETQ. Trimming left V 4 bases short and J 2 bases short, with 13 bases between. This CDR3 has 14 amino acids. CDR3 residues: CASSGDPTTYEQYF. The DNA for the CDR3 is TGCGCCAGCAGCGGGGACCCAACCACCTACGAGCAGTACTTC.